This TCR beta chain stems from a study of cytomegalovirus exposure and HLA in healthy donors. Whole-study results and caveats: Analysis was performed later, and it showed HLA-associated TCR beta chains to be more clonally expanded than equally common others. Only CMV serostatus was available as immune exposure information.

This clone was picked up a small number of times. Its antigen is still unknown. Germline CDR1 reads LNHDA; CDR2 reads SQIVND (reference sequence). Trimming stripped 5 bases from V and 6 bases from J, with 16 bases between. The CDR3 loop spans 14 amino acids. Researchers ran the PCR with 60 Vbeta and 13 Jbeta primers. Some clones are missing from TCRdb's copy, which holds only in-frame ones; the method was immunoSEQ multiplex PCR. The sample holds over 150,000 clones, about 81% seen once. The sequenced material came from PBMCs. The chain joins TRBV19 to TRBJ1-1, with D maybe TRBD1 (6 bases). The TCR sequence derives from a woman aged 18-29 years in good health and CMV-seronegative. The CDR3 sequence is CASSPPRRGPEAFF. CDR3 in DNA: TGTGCCAGTAGTCCCCCCCGCAGGGGCCCTGAAGCTTTCTTT.